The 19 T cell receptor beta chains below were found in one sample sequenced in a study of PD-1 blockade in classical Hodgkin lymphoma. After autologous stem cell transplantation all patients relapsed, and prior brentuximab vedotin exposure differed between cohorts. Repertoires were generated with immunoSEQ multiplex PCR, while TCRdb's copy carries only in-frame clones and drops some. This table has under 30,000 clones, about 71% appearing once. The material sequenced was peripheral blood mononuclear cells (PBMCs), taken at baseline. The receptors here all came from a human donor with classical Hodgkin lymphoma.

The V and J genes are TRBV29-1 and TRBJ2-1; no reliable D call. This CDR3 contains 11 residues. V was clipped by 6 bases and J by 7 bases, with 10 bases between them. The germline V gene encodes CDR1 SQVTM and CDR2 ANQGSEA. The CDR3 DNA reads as TGCAGCGTCAGCCCGGAGAATGAGCAGTTCTTC. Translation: CSVSPENEQFF.

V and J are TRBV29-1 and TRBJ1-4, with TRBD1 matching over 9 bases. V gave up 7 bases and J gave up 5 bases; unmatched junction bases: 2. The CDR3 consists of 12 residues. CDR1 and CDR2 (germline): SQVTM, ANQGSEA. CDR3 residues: CSAGTGNEKLFF. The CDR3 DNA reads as TGCAGCGCCGGGACAGGGAATGAAAAACTGTTTTTT.

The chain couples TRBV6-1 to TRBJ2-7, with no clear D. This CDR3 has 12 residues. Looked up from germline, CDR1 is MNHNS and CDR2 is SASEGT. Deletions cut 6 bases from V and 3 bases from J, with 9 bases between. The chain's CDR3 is CASRSTSYEQYV. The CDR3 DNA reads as TGTGCCAGCAGATCGACAAGCTACGAGCAGTACGTC.

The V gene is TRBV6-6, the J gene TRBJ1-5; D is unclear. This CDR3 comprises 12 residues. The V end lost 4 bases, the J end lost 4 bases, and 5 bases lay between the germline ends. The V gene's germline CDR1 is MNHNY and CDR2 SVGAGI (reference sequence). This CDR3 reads CASSSGNQPQHF. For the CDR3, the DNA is TGTGCCAGCAGTTCGGGGAATCAGCCCCAGCATTTT.

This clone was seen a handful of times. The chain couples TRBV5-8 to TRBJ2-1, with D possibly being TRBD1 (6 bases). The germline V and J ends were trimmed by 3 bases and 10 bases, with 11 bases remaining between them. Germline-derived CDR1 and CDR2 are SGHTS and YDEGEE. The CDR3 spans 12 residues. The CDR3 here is CASSWRTAEQFF. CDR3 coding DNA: TGTGCCAGCAGCTGGAGGACAGCCGAGCAGTTCTTC.

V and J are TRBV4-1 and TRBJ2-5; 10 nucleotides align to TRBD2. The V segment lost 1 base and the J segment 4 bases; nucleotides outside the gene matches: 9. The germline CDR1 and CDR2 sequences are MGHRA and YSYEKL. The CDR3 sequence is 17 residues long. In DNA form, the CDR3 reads TGCGCCAGCAGCCAAGCAGCGGGGGGGCTGTTGACAGAGACCCAGTACTTC. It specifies CASSQAAGGLLTETQYF.

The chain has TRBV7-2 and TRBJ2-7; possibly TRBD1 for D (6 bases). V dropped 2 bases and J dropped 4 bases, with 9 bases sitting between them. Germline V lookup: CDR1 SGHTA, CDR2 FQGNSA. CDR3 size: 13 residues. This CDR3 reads CASSLRDKYEQYV. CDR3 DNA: TGTGCCAGCAGCTTACGGGACAAGTACGAGCAGTACGTC.

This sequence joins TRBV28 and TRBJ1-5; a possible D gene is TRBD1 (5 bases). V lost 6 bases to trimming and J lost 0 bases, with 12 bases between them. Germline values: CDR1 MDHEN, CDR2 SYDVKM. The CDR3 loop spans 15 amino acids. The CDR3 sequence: CASRSNQGSNQPQHF. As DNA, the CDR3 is TGTGCCAGCAGGTCAAACCAGGGTAGCAATCAGCCCCAGCATTTT.

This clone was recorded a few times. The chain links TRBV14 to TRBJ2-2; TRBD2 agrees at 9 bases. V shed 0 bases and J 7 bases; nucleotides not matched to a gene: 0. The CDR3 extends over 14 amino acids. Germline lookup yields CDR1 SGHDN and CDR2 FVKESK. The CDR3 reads CASSQELAGGELFF. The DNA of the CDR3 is TGTGCCAGCAGCCAAGAACTAGCGGGCGGGGAGCTGTTTTTT.

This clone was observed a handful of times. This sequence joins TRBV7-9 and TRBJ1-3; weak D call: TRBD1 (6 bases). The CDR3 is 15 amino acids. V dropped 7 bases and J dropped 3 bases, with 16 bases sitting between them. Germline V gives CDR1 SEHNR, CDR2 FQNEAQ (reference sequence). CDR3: CASTDPQGRGNTIYF. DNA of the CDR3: TGTGCCAGCACCGACCCCCAGGGGCGTGGAAACACCATATATTTT.

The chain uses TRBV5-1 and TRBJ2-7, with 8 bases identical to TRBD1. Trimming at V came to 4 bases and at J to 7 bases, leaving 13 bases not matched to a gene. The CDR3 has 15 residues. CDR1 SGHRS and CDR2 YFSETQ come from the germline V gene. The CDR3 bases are TGCGCCAGCAGCGGTGGTGGACAGGGAGGATGGGAGCAGTACTTC. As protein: CASSGGGQGGWEQYF.

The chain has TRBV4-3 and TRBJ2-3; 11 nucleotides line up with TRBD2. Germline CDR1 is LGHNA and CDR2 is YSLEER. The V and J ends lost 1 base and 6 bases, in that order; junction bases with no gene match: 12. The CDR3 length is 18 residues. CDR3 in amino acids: CASSQGIAGGPRGDTQYF. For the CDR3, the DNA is TGCGCCAGCAGCCAAGGTATAGCGGGAGGGCCGAGGGGCGATACGCAGTATTTT.

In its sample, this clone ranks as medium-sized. The CDR3 DNA sequence: TGTGCCAGCAGTTTCGTAGACGCGAGCTATGGCTACACCTTC. Protein sequence: CASSFVDASYGYTF. The rearrangement joins TRBV28 to TRBJ1-2; D remains ambiguous. This CDR3 has 14 amino acids. Trimming stripped 3 bases from V and 4 bases from J, with 12 bases between. In germline, CDR1 is MDHEN, CDR2 SYDVKM.

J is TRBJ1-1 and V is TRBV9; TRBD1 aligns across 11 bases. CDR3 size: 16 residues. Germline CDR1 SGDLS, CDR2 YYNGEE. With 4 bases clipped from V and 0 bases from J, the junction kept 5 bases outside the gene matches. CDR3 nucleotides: TGTGCCAGCAGCTGGGGACAGGGGGGACTGAACACTGAAGCTTTCTTT. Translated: CASSWGQGGLNTEAFF.

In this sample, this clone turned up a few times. The CDR3, as DNA: TGTGCCAGCAGCGTAGCGGGAAGCGGGAGTGTGGTTACGCAGTATTTT. Amino acids: CASSVAGSGSVVTQYF. The chain carries TRBV9 and TRBJ2-3, with TRBD2 matching 8 bases. From germline, CDR1 is SGDLS and CDR2 YYNGEE. J was trimmed by 8 bases and V by 0 bases; bases with no gene match: 11. The CDR3 consists of 16 residues.

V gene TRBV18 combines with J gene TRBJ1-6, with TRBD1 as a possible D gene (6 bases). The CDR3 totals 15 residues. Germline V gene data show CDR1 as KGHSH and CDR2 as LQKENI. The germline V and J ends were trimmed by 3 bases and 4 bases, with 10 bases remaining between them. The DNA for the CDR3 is TGTGCCAGCTCACCCCGGGACATTTATAATTCACCCCTCCACTTT. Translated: CASSPRDIYNSPLHF. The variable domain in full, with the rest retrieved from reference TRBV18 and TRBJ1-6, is NAGVMQNPRHLVRRRGQEARLRCSPMKGHSHVYWYRQLPEEGLKFMVYLQKENIIDESGMPKERFSAEFPKEGPSILRIQQVVRGDSAAYFCASSPRDIYNSPLHFGNGTRLTVT.

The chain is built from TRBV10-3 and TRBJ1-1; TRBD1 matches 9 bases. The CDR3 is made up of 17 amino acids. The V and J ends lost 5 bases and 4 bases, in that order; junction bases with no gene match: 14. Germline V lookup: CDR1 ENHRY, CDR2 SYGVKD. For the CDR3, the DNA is TGTGCCATCAGTCCCGGGACAGGGACTACGGCGAGCACTGAAGCTTTCTTT. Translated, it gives CAISPGTGTTASTEAFF.

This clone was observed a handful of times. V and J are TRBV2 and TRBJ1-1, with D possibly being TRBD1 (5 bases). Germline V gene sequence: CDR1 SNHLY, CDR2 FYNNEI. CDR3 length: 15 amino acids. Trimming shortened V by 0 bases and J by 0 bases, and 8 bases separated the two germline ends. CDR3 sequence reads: CASSEATAMNTEAFF. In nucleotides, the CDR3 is TGTGCCAGCAGTGAAGCGACAGCGATGAACACTGAAGCTTTCTTT. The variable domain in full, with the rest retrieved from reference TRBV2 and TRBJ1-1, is EPEVTQTPSHQVTQMGQEVILRCVPISNHLYFYWYRQILGQKVEFLVSFYNNEISEKSEIFDDQFSVERPDGSNFTLKIRSTKLEDSAMYFCASSEATAMNTEAFFGQGTRLTVV.

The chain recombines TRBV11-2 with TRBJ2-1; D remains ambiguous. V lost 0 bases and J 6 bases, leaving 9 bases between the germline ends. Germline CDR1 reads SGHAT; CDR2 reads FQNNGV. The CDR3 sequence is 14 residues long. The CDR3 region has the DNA TGTGCCAGCAGCTTAGATTTGCCAGGCAATGAGCAGTTCTTC. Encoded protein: CASSLDLPGNEQFF.